These T cell receptor beta chains were read from a single sample in a study of regulatory T cells in long-lasting Graves disease. From the multiplex PCR reads, TCRdb called clonotypes with MiXCR, one entry per CDR3 protein. The table records 510,000 or so distinct CDR3 sequences, 12% of them present only once. These data were likewise used in another study, on T cells in Graves' hyperthyroidism and ophthalmopathy.

The material was peripheral blood mononuclear cells (PBMCs), obtained at new diagnosis, from a patient treated with antithyroid drugs. These receptors all stem from a young woman with Graves disease. CDR3s include the opening cysteine and the closing phenylalanine or tryptophan. Fields, in order: V gene, J gene, D gene, clone size, CDR3 protein, CDR3 DNA. A D gene is named only where the DNA matches it firmly. Not every row has a clone size; where given, it reads once, few, many or a size class.

>TRBV2|TRBJ2-7|TRBD1|many
CASSESAPGQGYEQYF
TGTGCCAGCAGTGAATCGGCCCCGGGACAGGGCTACGAGCAGTACTTC
>TRBV11-2|TRBJ2-5|NA|many
CASSLVSSATQYF
TGTGCCAGCAGCTTAGTTTCGTCGGCGACCCAGTACTTC
>TRBV5-5|TRBJ2-1|TRBD2|NA
CASSLLAGSFNEQFF
TGTGCCAGCAGCCTCCTAGCGGGTTCTTTCAATGAGCAGTTCTTC
>TRBV3-1|TRBJ2-1|TRBD2|many
CASSQDLWASGFNEQFF
TGTGCCAGCAGCCAAGATCTCTGGGCTAGCGGTTTCAATGAGCAGTTCTTC
>TRBV7-9|TRBJ1-2|TRBD1|NA
CASSSIQGEGYTF
TGTGCCAGCAGCTCGATTCAGGGGGAAGGCTACACCTTC
>TRBV5-1|TRBJ1-3|NA|many
CASSLAASGGTIYF
TGCGCCAGCAGCTTGGCCGCCAGTGGGGGCACCATATATTTT
>TRBV19|TRBJ1-5|NA|NA
CAGSMRSGTTFYQPQHF
TGTGCCGGTAGTATGAGATCCGGGACGACTTTCTATCAGCCCCAGCATTTT
>TRBV18|TRBJ1-5|NA|many
CASSPGTVKPQHF
TGTGCCAGCTCACCGGGGACGGTAAAGCCCCAGCATTTT
>TRBV5-5|TRBJ2-6|NA|few
CATRYSGANVLTF
TGTGCCACCCGTTATAGTGGGGCCAACGTCCTGACTTTC
>TRBV9|TRBJ2-5|NA|NA
CASSVGVWETQYF
TGTGCCAGCAGCGTAGGGGTCTGGGAGACCCAGTACTTC
>TRBV6-2/TRBV6-3|TRBJ1-2|NA|few
CASSDRGEDYGYTF
TGTGCCAGCAGTGACCGGGGGGAGGACTATGGCTACACCTTC
>TRBV20-1|TRBJ1-3|NA|few
CSARDLQANSGNTIYF
TGCAGTGCTAGAGATCTTCAGGCGAACTCTGGAAACACCATATATTTT
>TRBV19|TRBJ1-1|NA|few
CASSIRDNTEAFF
TGTGCCAGTAGTATCCGCGACAACACTGAAGCTTTCTTT
>TRBV7-6|TRBJ1-1|TRBD1|many
CASSPLTGVSEAFF
TGTGCCAGCAGCCCCTTGACAGGGGTCTCTGAAGCTTTCTTT
>TRBV11-3|TRBJ2-7|NA|many
CASSLPSYEQYF
TGTGCCAGCAGCTTGCCCTCCTACGAGCAGTACTTC
>TRBV19|TRBJ2-1|NA|NA
CASSIDPESEQFF
TGTGCCAGTAGTATAGATCCAGAGAGTGAGCAGTTCTTC
>TRBV19|TRBJ2-5|NA|NA
CASSPTWAAIQETQYF
TGTGCCAGTAGTCCCACTTGGGCAGCCATCCAAGAGACCCAGTACTTC
>TRBV20-1|TRBJ2-1|TRBD1|many
CSARAFKGAVGNEQFF
TGCAGTGCTAGAGCATTCAAGGGGGCAGTGGGGAATGAGCAGTTCTTC
>TRBV19|TRBJ1-4|NA|many
CASMAHGPPAANEKLFF
TGTGCCAGTATGGCCCATGGGCCCCCCGCGGCTAATGAAAAACTGTTTTTT
>TRBV29-1|TRBJ2-1|TRBD2|NA
CSVELGRSNEQFF
TGCAGCGTTGAACTCGGGAGGAGCAATGAGCAGTTCTTC
>TRBV12-3/TRBV12-4|TRBJ1-3|NA|many
CATSRAGNTIYF
TGTGCCACCAGCAGGGCGGGAAACACCATATATTTT
>TRBV28|TRBJ1-1|NA|many
CASKLWGGRPPAFF
TGTGCCAGCAAACTTTGGGGGGGCCGGCCGCCTGCTTTCTTT
>TRBV12-3/TRBV12-4|TRBJ1-2|TRBD1|NA
CASREAGQGAYGYTF
TGTGCCAGCAGAGAAGCCGGACAGGGAGCCTATGGCTACACCTTC
>TRBV28|TRBJ2-7|TRBD1|few
CASSLEDRVWEQYF
TGTGCCAGCAGTTTAGAGGACAGGGTTTGGGAGCAGTACTTC
>TRBV19|TRBJ2-2|TRBD2|few
CASSIWEVMAGGQVELFF
TGTGCCAGTAGTATATGGGAAGTGATGGCGGGAGGGCAAGTGGAGCTGTTTTTT
>TRBV7-9|TRBJ2-1|TRBD1|many
CASSFGQVIYNEQFF
TGTGCCAGCAGCTTTGGACAGGTGATCTACAATGAGCAGTTCTTC
>TRBV5-4|TRBJ1-1|NA|many
CASSFMDGRNTEAFF
TGTGCCAGCAGCTTCATGGACGGAAGAAACACTGAAGCTTTCTTT
>TRBV6-1|TRBJ1-1|NA|NA
CASPLYENTEAFF
TGTGCCAGCCCTTTATATGAGAACACTGAAGCTTTCTTT
>TRBV5-1|TRBJ2-7|NA|many
CASSQDNYSYEQYF
TGCGCCAGCAGCCAGGACAACTACTCCTACGAGCAGTACTTC
>TRBV7-8|TRBJ2-1|TRBD2|NA
CASSPRPPGTSVYNEQFF
TGTGCCAGCAGCCCAAGACCGCCCGGGACTAGCGTGTACAATGAGCAGTTCTTC
>TRBV20-1|TRBJ2-1|TRBD2|many
CSARGRSGGSYNEQFF
TGCAGTGCTAGAGGGAGGAGCGGGGGATCCTACAATGAGCAGTTCTTC
>TRBV14|TRBJ2-1|TRBD1|many
CASSQDLGQGPMEQFF
TGTGCCAGCAGCCAAGACTTGGGACAGGGACCCATGGAGCAGTTCTTC
>TRBV19|TRBJ2-1|NA|many
CASSQRTYSYNEQFF
TGTGCCAGTAGTCAGCGGACCTACTCCTACAATGAGCAGTTCTTC
>TRBV7-9|TRBJ2-5|TRBD1|many
CASSFGTGAQETQYF
TGTGCCAGCAGCTTCGGGACAGGGGCTCAAGAGACCCAGTACTTC
>TRBV10-3|TRBJ2-2|TRBD2|few
CAISEPAGGRVELFF
TGTGCCATCAGTGAGCCGGCGGGGGGACGTGTGGAGCTGTTTTTT
>TRBV28|TRBJ2-1|NA|many
CASSSGRAGLAYNEQFF
TGTGCCAGCAGTTCGGGTCGGGCGGGCCTAGCCTACAATGAGCAGTTCTTC
>TRBV6-1|TRBJ1-5|TRBD1|NA
CASSRQGLDQPQHF
TGTGCCAGCAGCAGACAGGGACTAGACCAGCCCCAGCATTTT
>TRBV7-2|TRBJ1-3|NA|few
CASSNFPRGVKGNTIYF
TGTGCCAGCAGCAACTTCCCTCGGGGGGTCAAGGGAAACACCATATATTTT
>TRBV6-5|TRBJ1-3|TRBD1|NA
CASSYDRAGNTIYF
TGTGCCAGCAGTTACGACAGGGCTGGAAACACCATATATTTT
>TRBV10-1|TRBJ1-1|NA|many
CASSERGSTEAFF
TGCGCCAGCAGTGAGCGAGGGTCCACTGAAGCTTTCTTT
>TRBV20-1|TRBJ2-3|TRBD1|few
CSAIQGGLSTDTQYF
TGCAGTGCTATACAGGGGGGCCTGAGTACAGATACGCAGTATTTT
>TRBV11-2|TRBJ2-7|NA|few
CASSLDFGFYEQYF
TGTGCCAGCAGCTTAGATTTCGGGTTCTACGAGCAGTACTTC
>TRBV2|TRBJ1-5|TRBD1|many
CASTRQGAPNQPQHF
TGTGCCAGCACCCGACAGGGGGCCCCTAATCAGCCCCAGCATTTT
>TRBV20-1|TRBJ2-1|TRBD2|many
CSARMELAGDSSYNEQFF
TGCAGTGCTAGAATGGAACTAGCGGGCGATAGCTCCTACAATGAGCAGTTCTTC
>TRBV20-1|TRBJ2-7|TRBD1|many
CSARDPRGINEQYF
TGCAGTGCTAGAGATCCCAGGGGGATCAACGAGCAGTACTTC
>TRBV20-1|TRBJ2-1|NA|many
CSARPRASVVNEQFF
TGCAGTGCTAGACCCCGAGCTTCGGTCGTCAATGAGCAGTTCTTC
>TRBV7-9|TRBJ2-3|NA|NA
CASSLDPSGTDTQYF
TGTGCCAGCAGCTTAGACCCTAGCGGCACAGATACGCAGTATTTT
>TRBV10-3|TRBJ2-7|NA|few
CAISEGQGNEQYF
TGTGCCATCAGTGAGGGGCAGGGTAACGAGCAGTACTTC
>TRBV7-9|TRBJ2-7|TRBD2|NA
CASSLGWLAREGLNNEQYF
TGTGCCAGCAGCTTAGGGTGGCTCGCGCGGGAGGGCCTCAATAACGAGCAGTACTTC
>TRBV13|TRBJ1-1|NA|few
CASSFSGLNTEAFF
TGTGCCAGCAGCTTTTCGGGGCTGAACACTGAAGCTTTCTTT
>TRBV12-3/TRBV12-4|TRBJ2-5|TRBD2|many
CASSFALAGGETQYF
TGTGCCAGCAGTTTTGCCCTAGCGGGAGGAGAGACCCAGTACTTC
>TRBV19|TRBJ2-5|NA|once
CASSMYSGGFQETQYF
TGTGCCAGTAGTATGTATTCTGGCGGGTTCCAAGAGACCCAGTACTTC
>TRBV2|TRBJ2-1|NA|NA
CASSGDISYDEQFF
TGTGCCAGCAGTGGGGATATCTCCTACGATGAGCAGTTCTTC
>TRBV2|TRBJ1-4|NA|many
CASSDSSTNEKLFF
TGTGCCAGCAGTGATAGTTCAACTAATGAAAAACTGTTTTTT
>TRBV6-2/TRBV6-3|TRBJ2-7|TRBD2|many
CASSAWASGRYLREQYF
TGTGCCAGCAGTGCCTGGGCTAGCGGGAGGTATCTACGAGAGCAGTACTTC
>TRBV5-6|TRBJ2-3|NA|NA
CASRVSQSSTDTQYF
TGTGCCAGCAGAGTTTCCCAGTCTAGCACAGATACGCAGTATTTT